The present T cell receptor beta chain was sequenced within a study of PD-L1 blockade in urothelial cancer. In the study overall: Peripheral blood specimens exhibited a median yield of about 150,000 T cells. Study outcomes and limitations: For durable-benefit patients, tumor-associated blood clones expanded more at 3 weeks.

This CDR3 region has 14 residues. In germline, CDR1 is MDHEN, CDR2 SYDVKM. V trimming: 6 bases; J trimming: 7 bases; junction bases outside the gene matches: 12. In the case of this clone: Its antigen is undetermined.

Documented time point: pretreatment peripheral blood. Between 1 and 8 samples, pretreatment and on-treatment, were given by each patient. TCRdb's table, derived via immunoSEQ multiplex PCR, lists solely in-frame clones and lacks some. The sample holds more than 85,000 clones, around 86% seen once. Material: PBMCs, obtained around atezolizumab (anti-PD-L1) treatment. The chain carries TRBV28 and TRBJ2-7; 7 nucleotides line up with TRBD2. The receptor was isolated from a man aged 60 to 75 with urothelial cancer. The CDR3 DNA sequence: TGTGCCAGCAGACCCGAGGGAGGGGCGAGGGAGCAGTACTTC. Its protein product is CASRPEGGAREQYF.